This T cell receptor (beta chain) emerged from a study of OX40 agonist ivuxolimab in advanced cancers. About the research overall: Patients with hepatocellular carcinoma, melanoma, renal cell or head and neck cancer made up the dose-escalation patients.

This clone was picked up a small number of times. The antigen is not known. This specimen includes other DNA sequences encoding the same CDR3. Study-level findings and limits: On average, CD8+ T cells showed a greater number of expanded clones than CD4+.

Assay: immunoSEQ multiplex PCR; the TCRdb copy retains only in-frame clones and omits some. The table has approximately 68,000 clones, roughly nine tenths seen once; the top ten hold roughly 0.68%. The source of this sequence is an adult with an advanced solid tumor such as melanoma, head and neck, liver or kidney cancer. The sequencing here drew on CD4+ or CD8+ T cells sorted from blood, taken in a trial of the OX40 agonist ivuxolimab.

The DNA for the CDR3 is TGTGCCAGCAGCTTAGAAGGGAATAGCAATCAGCCCCAGCATTTT. Its protein product is CASSLEGNSNQPQHF. The chain has TRBV7-2 and TRBJ1-5, with D uncertain. CDR3 length: 15 amino acids. The germline V gene has CDR1 SGHTA and CDR2 FQGNSA. Trimming removed 1 base at V and 0 bases at J, with 7 bases between. The full variable domain, its missing parts supplied by reference TRBV7-2 and TRBJ1-5, is GAGVSQSPSNKVTEKGKDVELRCDPISGHTALYWYRQSLGQGLEFLIYFQGNSAPDKSGLPSDRFSAERTGGSVSTLTIQRTQQEDSAVYLCASSLEGNSNQPQHFGDGTRLSIL.